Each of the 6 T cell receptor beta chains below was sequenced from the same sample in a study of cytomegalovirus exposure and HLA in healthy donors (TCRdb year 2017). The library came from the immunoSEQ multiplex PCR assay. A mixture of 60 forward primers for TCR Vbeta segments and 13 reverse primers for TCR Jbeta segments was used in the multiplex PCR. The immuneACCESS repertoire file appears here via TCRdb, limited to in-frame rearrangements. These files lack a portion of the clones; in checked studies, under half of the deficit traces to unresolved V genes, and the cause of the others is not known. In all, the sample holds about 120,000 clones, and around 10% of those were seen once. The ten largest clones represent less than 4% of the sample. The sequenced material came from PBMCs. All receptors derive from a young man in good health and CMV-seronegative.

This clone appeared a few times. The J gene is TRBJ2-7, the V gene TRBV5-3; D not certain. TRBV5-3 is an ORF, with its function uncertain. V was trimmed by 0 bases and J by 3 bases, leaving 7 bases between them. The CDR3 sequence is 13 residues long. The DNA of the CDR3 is TGTGCCAGAAGCTTGGGACTCCACTACGAGCAGTACTTC. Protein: CARSLGLHYEQYF.

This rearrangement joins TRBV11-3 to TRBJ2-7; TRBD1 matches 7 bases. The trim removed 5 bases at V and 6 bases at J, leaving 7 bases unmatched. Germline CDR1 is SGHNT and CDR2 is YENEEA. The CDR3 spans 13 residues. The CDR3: CASSQRTGREQYF. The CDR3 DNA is TGTGCCAGCAGCCAACGGACAGGACGCGAGCAGTACTTC. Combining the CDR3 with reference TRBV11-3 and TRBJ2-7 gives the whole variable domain EAGVVQSPRYKIIEKKQPVAFWCNPISGHNTLYWYLQNLGQGPELLIRYENEEAVDDSQLPKDRFSAERLKGVDSTLKIQPAELGDSAVYLCASSQRTGREQYFGPGTRLTVT.

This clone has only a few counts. The CDR3 DNA follows: TGCGCCAGCAGTGAGACTAGCGGGCCGACACGAGGCAAAAACATTCAGTACTTC. Translated: CASSETSGPTRGKNIQYF. The genes are TRBV4-1 and TRBJ2-4, with 10 bases that match TRBD2. Germline V gene data show CDR1 as MGHRA and CDR2 as YSYEKL. The CDR3 runs 18 residues. With V trimmed by 6 bases and J by 3 bases, 14 bases remained unmatched.

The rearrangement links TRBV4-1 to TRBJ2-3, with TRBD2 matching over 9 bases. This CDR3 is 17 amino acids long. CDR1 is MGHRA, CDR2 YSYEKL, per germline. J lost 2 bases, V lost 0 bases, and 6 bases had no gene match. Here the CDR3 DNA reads TGCGCCAGCAGCCAAGATGCAGCGGGAGGACACACAGATACGCAGTATTTT. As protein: CASSQDAAGGHTDTQYF.

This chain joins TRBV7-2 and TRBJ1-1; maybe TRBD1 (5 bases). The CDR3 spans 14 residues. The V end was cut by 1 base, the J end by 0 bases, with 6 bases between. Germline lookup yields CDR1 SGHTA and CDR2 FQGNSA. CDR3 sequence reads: CASSLGQMNTEAFF. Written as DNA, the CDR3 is TGTGCCAGCAGCTTAGGACAGATGAACACTGAAGCTTTCTTT.

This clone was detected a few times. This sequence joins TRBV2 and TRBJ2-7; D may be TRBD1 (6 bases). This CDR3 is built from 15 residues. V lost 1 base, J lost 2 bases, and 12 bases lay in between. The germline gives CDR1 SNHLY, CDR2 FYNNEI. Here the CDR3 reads CASSEGRGYTYEQYF. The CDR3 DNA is TGTGCCAGCAGTGAAGGCAGGGGATATACCTACGAGCAGTACTTC.